In its sample, the clone carrying this T cell receptor beta chain was seen a few times. The length of the CDR3 is 16 residues. CDR1 is SGHVS, CDR2 FQNEAQ, per germline. Trimming pared 0 bases from V and 4 bases from J, leaving 12 bases between. This record belongs to a study of spatial heterogeneity in lung cancer. Study-level background: Detection consistently yielded more beta chains than alpha chains.

TCRdb passed the 5' RACE reads through MiXCR, listing each CDR3 protein once. The table includes about 120,000 distinct CDR3 sequences, 9% to 15% detected once. As to time point: blood at routine non-recurrence follow-up after resection. Whole RNA obtained from tumor, nontumor lung or frozen PBMC underwent sequencing without sorting. Sequenced material: PBMCs, taken at follow-up. This chain links TRBV7-8 with TRBJ1-4; a possible D gene is TRBD1 (6 bases). The sequence came from a male donor with early-stage non-small cell lung cancer. The CDR3 spells CASSLAVQGFNEKLFF. In DNA, the CDR3 is TGTGCCAGCAGCTTAGCTGTACAGGGCTTTAATGAAAAACTGTTTTTT.